One and the same sample provided the 15 T cell receptor beta chains below, sequenced in a study of T cells in Graves' hyperthyroidism and ophthalmopathy. RNA transcripts provided the source from which TCR beta CDR3 regions were amplified. The TCR CDR3 first-round RT-PCR relied on the HTBI primer set. TCRdb used MiXCR to reprocess the multiplex PCR reads, holding one entry per CDR3 protein. Of almost 600,000 distinct CDR3 sequences in the sample, around 45% were seen once. Specimen: peripheral blood or thyroid tissue (not recorded which). The receptors come from a woman aged 18-29 years with Graves' hyperthyroidism.

The chain recombines TRBV6-5 with TRBJ2-7; tentative D call: TRBD2 (5 bases). The CDR3 length is 15 residues. V was pared by 6 bases and J by 0 bases, with 15 bases between. Germline V gene sequence: CDR1 MNHEY, CDR2 SVGAGI. CDR3 amino acids: CASSPRTHLSYEQYF. Here the CDR3 DNA reads TGTGCCAGCAGCCCCCGGACTCACCTCTCCTACGAGCAGTACTTC.

This clonotype came up many times. The V gene is TRBV5-1, the J gene TRBJ1-2; D uncertain. The CDR3 runs to 12 residues. With 2 bases removed from V and 3 bases from J, the gap between germline ends came to 5 bases. Germline V gene data show CDR1 as SGHRS and CDR2 as YFSETQ. The CDR3 sequence: CASSFGHYGYTF. The CDR3 DNA reads as TGCGCCAGCAGCTTCGGGCACTATGGCTACACCTTC.

This clonotype was counted between two and nine times. The chain combines TRBV7-9 with TRBJ2-7; TRBD1 agrees at 9 bases. Per the germline V gene, CDR1 is SEHNR and CDR2 is FQNEAQ (reference sequence). V shed 5 bases and J 3 bases; nucleotides not matched to a gene: 11. The CDR3 sequence is 16 residues long. The DNA of the CDR3 is TGTGCCAGCAGCACTAGCGAAGGACAGGGGTTCTACGAGCAGTACTTC. Encoded protein: CASSTSEGQGFYEQYF.

The genes are TRBV30 and TRBJ1-1; 7 nucleotides align to TRBD1. In germline, CDR1 is GTSNPN, CDR2 SVGIG (reference sequence). This CDR3 comprises 12 residues. DNA of the CDR3: TGTGCGTTCAGGGGGTTTGGGACTGAAGCTTTCTTT. It is translated as CAFRGFGTEAFF.

Regarding this clonotype: This sequence may be a read error, since a much larger clone differs from it by one base. The rearrangement uses TRBV19 and TRBJ1-5; D remains ambiguous. CDR1 is LNHDA and CDR2 is SQIVND in the germline V gene (reference sequence). The CDR3 contains 13 residues. The CDR3 region has the DNA TGTGCCAGTGGTATAGGGCACAATCAGCCCCAGCATTTT. This encodes CASGIGHNQPQHF.

This clonotype was detected ten times or more. This chain uses TRBV12-3 or TRBV12-4 with TRBJ1-6; 11 bases are a match to TRBD1. This CDR3 is 15 amino acids long. Unmatched junction bases numbered 5, after V lost 3 bases and J lost 10 bases. Here the CDR3 DNA reads TGTGCCAGCAGTTTCGTCGGGACAGGGGGGTCACCCCTCCACTTT. Amino acid sequence: CASSFVGTGGSPLHF.

This chain connects TRBV6-7 to TRBJ1-3, with D unresolved. TRBV6-7 is assigned to the ORF class and has an uncertain function. Trimming shortened V by 7 bases and J by 2 bases, and 9 bases separated the two germline ends. This CDR3 has 13 residues. CDR3 nucleotide sequence: TGTGCCAGCATGCGTAGGGCTGGAAACACCATATATTTT. Translated, it gives CASMRRAGNTIYF.

There are a few counts of this clonotype. The chain employs TRBV7-9 and TRBJ2-2; D not certain. This CDR3 has 13 amino acids. The germline V gene has CDR1 SEHNR and CDR2 FQNEAQ (reference sequence). The V gene lost 9 bases and the J gene lost 5 bases, with 13 bases spanning the gap. Here the CDR3 DNA reads TGTGCCAGAAACCCGAAGGGAACCGGGGAGCTGTTTTTT. Its protein product is CARNPKGTGELFF.

This clonotype has more than one count but fewer than ten. The junction departs from germline at one end; a sequencing error may be responsible. The J gene is TRBJ2-5, the V gene TRBV11-2; 10 positions match TRBD2. The CDR3 is 13 residues long. Germline lookup yields CDR1 SGHAT and CDR2 FQNNGV. In DNA, the CDR3 is TGTGCCAGCAGCTTAGGAGGACTAGCGGCGGTATTCTTC. It translates to CASSLGGLAAVFF.

This clonotype was recorded many times. The gene calls are TRBV4-1 and TRBJ2-5; D may match TRBD1 or TRBD2 (5 bases each). Germline lookup yields CDR1 MGHRA and CDR2 YSYEKL. Trimming stripped 3 bases from V and 4 bases from J, with 15 bases between. This CDR3 is 15 amino acids long. CDR3 DNA: TGCGCCAGCAGCCATCCTAGGGGTGGGGGAGAGACCCAGTACTTC. The encoded protein is CASSHPRGGGETQYF.

This clonotype was found many times. CDR3 DNA sequence: TGCAGTGCTAGGAGTGGGAGGGCCTCCTACGAGCAGTACTTC. Translating it yields CSARSGRASYEQYF. V and J are TRBV20-1 and TRBJ2-7; 7 bases are shared with TRBD2. The V segment lost 3 bases and the J segment 0 bases; nucleotides outside the gene matches: 5. This CDR3 spans 14 amino acids. From germline, CDR1 is DFQATT and CDR2 SNEGSKA (reference sequence).

The chain couples TRBV10-3 to TRBJ2-7, with D perhaps TRBD1 (6 bases). Looked up from germline, CDR1 is ENHRY and CDR2 is SYGVKD. This CDR3 contains 15 residues. V was pared by 10 bases and J by 0 bases, with 19 bases between. Here the CDR3 reads CATTQSRGSSYEQYF. CDR3 in DNA: TGTGCCACCACTCAGAGCAGGGGCAGCTCCTACGAGCAGTACTTC.

This clonotype was found many times. V is TRBV7-9 and J is TRBJ1-2; 10 bases are a match to TRBD1. The ends lost 4 bases at V and 4 bases at J; junction bases unmatched: 6. This CDR3 contains 15 residues. The germline gives CDR1 SEHNR, CDR2 FQNEAQ (reference sequence). CDR3 nucleotide sequence: TGTGCCAGCAGCTCTTCGGGGACAGGGGTCTATGGCTACACCTTC. It yields the protein CASSSSGTGVYGYTF.

As for this clonotype: A much more abundant neighbour one base away suggests this may be a read error. The chain combines TRBV12-3 or TRBV12-4 with TRBJ2-7; no clear D. Between the trimmed V and J ends, which lost 0 bases and 0 bases, there was a span of 9 bases. CDR3 length: 15 amino acids. The CDR3 protein is CASSLAPRLSYEQYF. CDR3 DNA sequence: TGTGCCAGCAGTTTAGCGCCGAGACTCTCCTACGAGCAGTACTTC.

This chain joins TRBV15 and TRBJ2-7; 14 bases align to TRBD2. Per the germline V gene, CDR1 is LNHNV and CDR2 is YYDKDF (reference sequence). This CDR3 is 15 amino acids long. Germline trimming cut 3 bases from V and 5 bases from J; bases unmatched to any gene: 3. The CDR3 DNA reads TGTGCCACCAGCAGGGTGGGACTAGCGGGAGACGAGCAGTACTTC. The encoded protein is CATSRVGLAGDEQYF.